Listed below are T cell receptor beta chains from one sample, sequenced in a study of control samples from healthy donors and cancer patients. Assay: immunoSEQ multiplex PCR; the TCRdb copy retains only in-frame clones and omits some. This table has 85,000 to 95,000 clones, roughly four fifths appearing once. Material: blood. The receptors were sampled from a woman in her fifties or sixties in good health. CDR3s include the opening cysteine and the closing phenylalanine or tryptophan. Fields, in order: V gene, J gene, clone size, D gene, CDR3 DNA, CDR3 protein. D genes are given only for firm matches. The size of a clone is reported for some rows only, either as once, few or many, or as a class for expanded clones.

TRBV7-9	TRBJ2-1	.	TRBD2	TGTGCCAGCAGCGGGAGGGTAGCGGGGGGGCCAGGCTCCTACAATGAGCAGTTCTTC	CASSGRVAGGPGSYNEQFF
TRBV7-9	TRBJ2-1	.	TRBD2	TGTGCCAGCAGCTTAGCGAATGTGCGACTAGCGGAGGAGCAGTTCTTC	CASSLANVRLAEEQFF
TRBV27	TRBJ1-6	.	.	TGTGCCAACAGTGCAGGGACAAGTGATTCACCCCTCCACTTT	CANSAGTSDSPLHF
TRBV4-1	TRBJ2-1	.	.	TGCGCCAGCAGCCAGAACCCGACAAGTGGAAGCAATGAGCAGTTCTTC	CASSQNPTSGSNEQFF
TRBV5-1	TRBJ2-7	.	.	TGCGCCAGCAGCTCGCAGGGATCCATTACCGAGCAGTACTTC	CASSSQGSITEQYF
TRBV5-8	TRBJ1-2	.	.	TGTGCCAGCAGCTTGGTGGGTCTTAATGGCTACACCTTC	CASSLVGLNGYTF
TRBV27	TRBJ2-3	.	TRBD1	TGTGCCAGCAGTTCGACAGGGTCTAGCACAGATACGCAGTATTTT	CASSSTGSSTDTQYF
TRBV23-1	TRBJ1-1	.	.	TGCGCCAGCAGTCTCCGGGGCACTGAAGCTTTCTTT	CASSLRGTEAFF
TRBV5-1	TRBJ1-2	.	.	TGCGCCAGCAGCTTAGGGCCGCTAGGGACCTTC	CASSLGPLGTF
TRBV15	TRBJ1-2	.	TRBD1	TGTGCCACCAGCATCCTAGATGGGGGACAGGGGTTTTACACCTTC	CATSILDGGQGFYTF
TRBV6-5	TRBJ2-7	.	TRBD2	TGTGCCAGCACGACCACTAGCGGACTCTCCTACGAGCAGTACTTC	CASTTTSGLSYEQYF
TRBV2	TRBJ2-3	.	.	TGTGCCAGCGTAAACAGAGTTACCCATAGCACAGATACGCAGTATTTT	CASVNRVTHSTDTQYF
TRBV7-7	TRBJ2-1	many	.	TGTGCTAGCAGCCCTTCGGACTTTCAATCCAATGAGCAGTTCTTC	CASSPSDFQSNEQFF
TRBV27	TRBJ1-2	.	.	TGTGCCAGCAGGAAGGCCGAGAGGGGCTACACCTTC	CASRKAERGYTF
TRBV5-1	TRBJ1-1	.	.	TGCGCCAGCAGCTTGTCGGGGGCGGCCACTGAAGCTTTCTTT	CASSLSGAATEAFF
TRBV5-6	TRBJ2-7	.	TRBD1	TGTGCCAGCAGCCTAACCTCCGACAGGGCCCTGGTACGGCTCAACGAGCAGTACTTC	CASSLTSDRALVRLNEQYF
TRBV2	TRBJ2-7	.	TRBD2	TGTGCCAGCAGTACTAAAGCGGGAAAGGAGCTGAGAAACGAGCAGTACTTC	CASSTKAGKELRNEQYF
TRBV2	TRBJ2-3	.	TRBD2	TGTGCCAGCAGTAAGCGGGGGAGCACAGATACGCAGTATTTT	CASSKRGSTDTQYF
TRBV7-9	TRBJ1-1	.	TRBD1	TGTGCCAGCAGCGCGCAATATACAGGGGTCGGGGACACTGAAGCTTTCTTT	CASSAQYTGVGDTEAFF
TRBV11-2	TRBJ2-4	.	TRBD1	TGTGCCAGCAGCCTGGGACAGGGGGTCAACATTCAGTACTTC	CASSLGQGVNIQYF
TRBV6-5	TRBJ1-6	.	.	TGTGCCAGCAGGTACCCGGGGGACCATTCACCCCTCCACTTT	CASRYPGDHSPLHF
TRBV27	TRBJ1-2	.	TRBD1	TGTGCCAGCAGTTTTTTGGACAGGGAGGTGCAAGGCTACACCTTC	CASSFLDREVQGYTF
TRBV5-1	TRBJ2-3	.	.	TGCGCCAGCAGCTTTACAAGGTGGGGCACAGATACGCAGTATTTT	CASSFTRWGTDTQYF
TRBV19	TRBJ1-5	.	.	TGTGCCAGTAGTATTCATGGTTTCAGCAATCAGCCCCAGCATTTT	CASSIHGFSNQPQHF
TRBV11-2	TRBJ2-3	.	TRBD1	TGTGCCAGCAGCATGGGACAGGGAGGAGATACGCAGTATTTT	CASSMGQGGDTQYF
TRBV28	TRBJ1-2	few	TRBD1	TGTGCCAGCAGTTTAGCGGGACAGGGAAACTATGGCTACACCTTC	CASSLAGQGNYGYTF
TRBV6-5	TRBJ2-2	.	.	TGTGCCAGCAGCACTAAACAGGGATTGGGCGGGGAGCTGTTTTTT	CASSTKQGLGGELFF
TRBV12-3/TRBV12-4	TRBJ2-1	.	TRBD2	TGTGCCAGCAGCGGACTAGCCCTAGTTAAGCAGTTCTTC	CASSGLALVKQFF
TRBV18	TRBJ1-2	.	TRBD1	TGTGCCAGCTCACCAGAGACAGGGGTCTATGGCTACACCTTC	CASSPETGVYGYTF
TRBV5-1	TRBJ2-1	.	TRBD2	TGCGCCAGCAGCTTTGGGACTAGCGGGGGGGCCTACAATGAGCAGTTCTTC	CASSFGTSGGAYNEQFF
TRBV11-3	TRBJ2-2	.	TRBD1	TGTGCCAGCAGCCGAAGTGGACAGGGCTCAAGCGGAGCCAACACCGGGGAGCTGTTTTTT	CASSRSGQGSSGANTGELFF
TRBV9	TRBJ1-5	.	TRBD1	TGTGCCAGCAGCGCCACAGGGGGCTTAGAGCCCCAGCATTTT	CASSATGGLEPQHF
TRBV27	TRBJ2-3	.	TRBD2	TGTGCCAGCAGTTCGATTCGCGGGGGGCCAGATACGCAGTATTTT	CASSSIRGGPDTQYF
TRBV29-1	TRBJ1-1	once	.	TGCAGCGTTGAAGAAGGAGCTTCTGAAGCTTTCTTT	CSVEEGASEAFF
TRBV28	TRBJ1-1	.	TRBD1	TGTGCCAGCAGTTTAGGGGGACAGCCTGACACTGAAGCTTTCTTT	CASSLGGQPDTEAFF
TRBV6-1	TRBJ1-2	.	.	TGTGCCAGCAGTGAAAGACTGAGCCCTGGCTACACCTTC	CASSERLSPGYTF
TRBV2	TRBJ2-1	.	TRBD1	TGTGCCAGCAACGGACAGGGGGCGTTATTTTCTTACAATGAGCAGTTCTTC	CASNGQGALFSYNEQFF
TRBV9	TRBJ2-5	.	.	TGTGCCAGCAGCCCGGGGGTAGGAGGAGAGACCCAGTACTTC	CASSPGVGGETQYF
TRBV7-2	TRBJ2-7	few	TRBD2	TGTGCCAGCAGCTTAGGTGGTAGCGGGGGCTACGAGCAGTACTTC	CASSLGGSGGYEQYF
TRBV7-9	TRBJ1-2	.	TRBD1	TGTGCCAGCAGCTTAGAAGGGGGCAGGGGGCGAGGCTACACCTTC	CASSLEGGRGRGYTF
TRBV5-1	TRBJ1-6	.	.	TGCGCCAGCAGCTTGTATCGGGGCCCGACGGATAATTCACCCCTCCACTTT	CASSLYRGPTDNSPLHF
TRBV4-3	TRBJ1-4	.	TRBD1	TGCGCCAGCAGCCAACAGCAGGGGGCGGATGGAAAACTGTTTTTT	CASSQQQGADGKLFF